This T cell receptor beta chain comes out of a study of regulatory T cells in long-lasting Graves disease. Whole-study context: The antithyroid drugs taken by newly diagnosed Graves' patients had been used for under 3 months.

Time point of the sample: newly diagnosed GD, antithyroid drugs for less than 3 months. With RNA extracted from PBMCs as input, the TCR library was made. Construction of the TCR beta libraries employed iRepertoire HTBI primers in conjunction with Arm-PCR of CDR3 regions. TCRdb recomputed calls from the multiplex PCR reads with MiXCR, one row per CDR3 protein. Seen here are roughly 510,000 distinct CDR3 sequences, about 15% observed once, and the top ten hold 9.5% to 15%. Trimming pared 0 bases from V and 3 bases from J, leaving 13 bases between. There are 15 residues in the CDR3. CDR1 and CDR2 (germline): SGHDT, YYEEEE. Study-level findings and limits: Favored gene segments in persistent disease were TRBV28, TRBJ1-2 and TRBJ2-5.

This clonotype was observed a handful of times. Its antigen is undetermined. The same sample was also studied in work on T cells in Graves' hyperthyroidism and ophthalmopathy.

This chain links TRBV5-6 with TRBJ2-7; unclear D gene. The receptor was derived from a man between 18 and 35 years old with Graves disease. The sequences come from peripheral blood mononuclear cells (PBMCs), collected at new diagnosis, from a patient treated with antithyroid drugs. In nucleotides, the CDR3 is TGTGCCAGCAGCTTGGGGGTCATGGGTCACTACGAGCAGTACTTC. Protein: CASSLGVMGHYEQYF.